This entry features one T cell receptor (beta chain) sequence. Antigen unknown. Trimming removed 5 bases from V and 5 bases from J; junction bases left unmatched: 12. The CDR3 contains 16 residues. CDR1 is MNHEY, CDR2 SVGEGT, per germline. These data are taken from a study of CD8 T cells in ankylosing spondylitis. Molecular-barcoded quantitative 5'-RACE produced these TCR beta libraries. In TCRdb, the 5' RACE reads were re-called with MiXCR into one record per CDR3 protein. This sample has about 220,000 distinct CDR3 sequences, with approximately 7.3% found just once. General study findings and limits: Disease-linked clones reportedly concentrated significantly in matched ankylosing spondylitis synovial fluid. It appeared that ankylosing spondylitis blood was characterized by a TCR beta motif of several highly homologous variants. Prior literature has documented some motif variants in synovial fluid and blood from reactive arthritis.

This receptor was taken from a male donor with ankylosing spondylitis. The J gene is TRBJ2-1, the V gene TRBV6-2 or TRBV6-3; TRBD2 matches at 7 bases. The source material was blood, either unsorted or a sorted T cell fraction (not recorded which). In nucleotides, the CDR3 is TGTGCCAGCAGTCCCTGGGGGGGGAGAAGGGACAATGAGCAGTTCTTC. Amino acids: CASSPWGGRRDNEQFF.